This T cell receptor (beta chain) is drawn from a study of blood T cell repertoires in COVID-19. Whole-study context: Italy, Spain and the United States were the sources of the convalescent and acute COVID-19 samples. Sample material is recorded as cDNA or gDNA derived from T cells, B-cell-depleted T cells, or PBMCs.

Per the original methods: Amplification with reference gene primers provided the estimates of nucleated cell counts. Sequencing was performed with immunoSEQ multiplex PCR; in TCRdb, only in-frame clones are kept and a portion is missing. V and J calls and clone size are given by that table; D and trimming were obtained from the DNA. Altogether some 490,000 clones are present, 70% to 90% being singletons, with the ten largest covering about 3.2%. Germline CDR1 LGHNT, CDR2 FRNRAP. Germline trimming cut 6 bases from V and 4 bases from J; bases unmatched to any gene: 4. The CDR3 length is 15 residues. V usage is TRBV12-5 and J usage is TRBJ2-6; 9 positions agree with TRBD1. Material for sequencing was peripheral blood. The TCR originated in a human donor in a cohort sampled during active COVID-19. CDR3 sequence (DNA): TGTGCTAGTGGACGGGACAGGGCGGGGGCCAACGTCCTGACTTTC. Residues: CASGRDRAGANVLTF.